These T cell receptor beta chains were read from a single sample in a study of vaccination and CD4 T cells after COVID-19. TCRdb independently ran MiXCR on the PCR reads; one entry per CDR3 protein. The repertoire has 7,000 to 9,000 distinct CDR3 sequences, 32% of them found once; the top ten carry roughly 14%. These receptors lack a known antigen. The source material was CD4+ T cells from blood, cultured in vitro. These receptors came from a human donor in good health. The CDR3 runs from the conserved cysteine through the conserved F or W. The order of the fields is V gene, CDR3 protein.

V gene: TRBV27
CDR3 protein: CASRSYRDNQPQHF

V gene: TRBV20-1
CDR3 protein: CSARPQFQETQYF

V gene: TRBV6-1
CDR3 protein: CASSAPGRRKDQPQHF

V gene: TRBV6-5
CDR3 protein: CASSWGQGSYEQYF

V gene: TRBV27
CDR3 protein: CASRQQGGTQETQYF

V gene: TRBV7-2
CDR3 protein: CASSLARARETQYF

V gene: TRBV7-9
CDR3 protein: CASSPGGSSYNEQFF

V gene: TRBV7-3
CDR3 protein: CASSLFGGNTGELFF

V gene: TRBV7-9
CDR3 protein: CASSPKGPYEQYF

V gene: TRBV5-5
CDR3 protein: CASSLGGRGTSYF

V gene: TRBV28
CDR3 protein: CASNSWGREQYF

V gene: TRBV20-1
CDR3 protein: CSARVPTGGGNQPQHF

V gene: TRBV15
CDR3 protein: CATSRRGETQYF

V gene: TRBV5-1
CDR3 protein: CASSALLQETQYF

V gene: TRBV20-1
CDR3 protein: CSVGTSYEQYF

V gene: TRBV20-1
CDR3 protein: CSARPIAGGSYEQYF

V gene: TRBV24-1
CDR3 protein: CATSERSGNTDTQYF

V gene: TRBV15
CDR3 protein: CATSARGGTDYGYTF

V gene: TRBV6-2/TRBV6-3
CDR3 protein: CASSYIAGGPGRETQYF

V gene: TRBV7-3
CDR3 protein: CASSSQGQETQYF

V gene: TRBV20-1
CDR3 protein: CSASPSRPPGNQPQHF

V gene: TRBV20-1
CDR3 protein: CSARKGRAGGGELFF

V gene: TRBV20-1
CDR3 protein: CSARAGGSYNEQFF

V gene: TRBV20-1
CDR3 protein: CSAPGQMATQYF

V gene: TRBV19
CDR3 protein: CASSIRWRYMSEQYF

V gene: TRBV7-3
CDR3 protein: CASSSSTDTQYF

V gene: TRBV7-6
CDR3 protein: CASSSPGEGETQYF

V gene: TRBV7-9
CDR3 protein: CASSYGGTDSYEQYF

V gene: TRBV6-1
CDR3 protein: CASSQKSNSHYEQYF

V gene: TRBV7-3
CDR3 protein: CASSLSRGRYNEQFF

V gene: TRBV20-1
CDR3 protein: CSARDSGNSANSPLHF

V gene: TRBV5-4
CDR3 protein: CASSFRSSYNSPLHF

V gene: TRBV19
CDR3 protein: CASRDSNQPQHF

V gene: TRBV11-2
CDR3 protein: CASSLGDSGYGYTF

V gene: TRBV19
CDR3 protein: CASSIDRNEQFF

V gene: TRBV28
CDR3 protein: CASSAYEQYF

V gene: TRBV7-2
CDR3 protein: CASSLGHRIRAEQYF

V gene: TRBV7-2
CDR3 protein: CASSLEGISRVGGYTF

V gene: TRBV7-8
CDR3 protein: CASSLTGADEQYF

V gene: TRBV18
CDR3 protein: CASSPGGSNQPQHF

V gene: TRBV7-8
CDR3 protein: CASSSTSGYEQYF

V gene: TRBV19
CDR3 protein: CASSPWRGRGDEAFF

V gene: TRBV27
CDR3 protein: CASSLRTQGPQHF

V gene: TRBV18
CDR3 protein: CASSPPGSTETQYF

V gene: TRBV20-1
CDR3 protein: CSARDLVAGDRAAFF

V gene: TRBV7-9
CDR3 protein: CASSGGTHSPLHF

V gene: TRBV2
CDR3 protein: CASSKGPQRETQYF

V gene: TRBV25-1
CDR3 protein: CASSSPGTGNSPLHF

V gene: TRBV30
CDR3 protein: CAWSMGQGVYGYTF

V gene: TRBV6-4
CDR3 protein: CASRGGRGNEQFF

V gene: TRBV7-2
CDR3 protein: CASSLAPQGASQPQHF

V gene: TRBV7-2
CDR3 protein: CASSLVARGLAGWDEQFF

V gene: TRBV6-2/TRBV6-3
CDR3 protein: CASSQGGAGANVLTF

V gene: TRBV6-1
CDR3 protein: CASSLGQGVQGEQFF

V gene: TRBV7-8
CDR3 protein: CASSLALATNEQFF

V gene: TRBV6-2/TRBV6-3
CDR3 protein: CASSYDQTMNTEAFF